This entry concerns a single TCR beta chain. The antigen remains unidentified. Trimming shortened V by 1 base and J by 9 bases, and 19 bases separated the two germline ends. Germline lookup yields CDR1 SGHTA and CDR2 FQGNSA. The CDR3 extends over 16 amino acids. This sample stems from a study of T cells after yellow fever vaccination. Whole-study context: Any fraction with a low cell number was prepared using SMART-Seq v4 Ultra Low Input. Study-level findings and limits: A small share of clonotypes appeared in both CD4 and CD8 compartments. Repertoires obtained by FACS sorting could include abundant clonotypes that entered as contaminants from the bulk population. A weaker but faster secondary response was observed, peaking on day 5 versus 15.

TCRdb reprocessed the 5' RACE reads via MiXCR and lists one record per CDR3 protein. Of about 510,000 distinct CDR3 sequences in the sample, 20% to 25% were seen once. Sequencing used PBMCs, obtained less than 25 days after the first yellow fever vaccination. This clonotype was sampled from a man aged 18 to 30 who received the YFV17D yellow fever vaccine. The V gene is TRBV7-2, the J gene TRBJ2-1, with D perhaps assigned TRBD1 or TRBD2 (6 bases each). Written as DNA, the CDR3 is TGTGCCAGCAGCTTAGTATTTCCGGGGGCTATCGGTGAGCAGTTCTTC. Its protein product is CASSLVFPGAIGEQFF. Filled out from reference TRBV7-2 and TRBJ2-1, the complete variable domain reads GAGVSQSPSNKVTEKGKDVELRCDPISGHTALYWYRQSLGQGLEFLIYFQGNSAPDKSGLPSDRFSAERTGGSVSTLTIQRTQQEDSAVYLCASSLVFPGAIGEQFFGPGTRLTVL.